The source of this TCR beta chain is a study of post-analysis software for immune sequencing data. Study-level findings and limits: Diversity measured as normalized Chao1 was significantly lower in multiple sclerosis patients than in controls. Among roughly 5 TRBV segments more frequent in patients than controls were TRBV5-6, TRBV5-1 and TRBV20-1.

Note on this clonotype: Its target is unknown.

This CDR3 contains 11 residues. V lost 6 bases to trimming and J lost 4 bases, with 3 bases between them. Per germline, CDR1 SNHLY and CDR2 FYNNEI. Prepared TCR beta cDNA libraries contained unique molecular identifiers. The source material, 1 to 10 million T cells, gave rise to 500,000 or so cDNA molecules. TCRdb re-called the PCR reads with MiXCR, one entry per CDR3 protein. The sample holds around 200,000 distinct CDR3 sequences, 29% seen once. This TCR derives from a girl between 2 and 17 years old with multiple sclerosis. This chain joins TRBV2 and TRBJ1-4, with no clear D. Sequencing was carried out using blood. The CDR3 sequence: CASRINEKLFF. CDR3 coding DNA: TGTGCCAGCAGAATTAATGAAAAACTGTTTTTT.